The 32 T cell receptor beta chains reported below all come from one sample, sequenced in a study of long-term antiretroviral therapy in people with HIV. Survey-level resolution applied to immunoSEQ assay v3.0. The protocol was immunoSEQ multiplex PCR, while the TCRdb copy is restricted to in-frame clones and leaves out a portion. The table shows tens of thousands of clones, with almost 85% occurring only once. The sequenced sample was unsorted PBMCs, obtained roughly 3.3 years after starting antiretroviral therapy. Source of these receptors: a man younger than 35 with HIV.

This chain joins TRBV10-3 and TRBJ2-7; D unresolved. The germline V and J ends were trimmed by 5 bases and 6 bases, with 14 bases remaining between them. Germline V lookup: CDR1 ENHRY, CDR2 SYGVKD. The CDR3 sequence is 13 residues long. The CDR3 sequence is CAISPGFTGEQYF. DNA for the CDR3: TGTGCCATCAGTCCGGGCTTTACTGGCGAGCAGTACTTC.

With respect to this clone: One end of the junction does not line up with germline, which may come from a read error. This sequence joins TRBV7-7 and TRBJ2-7, with D possibly called TRBD1 or TRBD2 (5 bases each). The germline gives CDR1 SSHAT, CDR2 FNYEAQ (reference sequence). The CDR3 sequence is 15 residues long. Written as DNA, the CDR3 is TGTGCTAGCAGCTTAGGGGACCGATTTGCCTCCGAGCAGTACTTC. Translating gives CASSLGDRFASEQYF.

The chain has TRBV18 and TRBJ2-1; TRBD1 is a possible D gene (5 bases). V was trimmed by 3 bases and J by 5 bases, leaving 11 bases between them. Germline V lookup: CDR1 KGHSH, CDR2 LQKENI. This CDR3 spans 14 amino acids. The chain's CDR3 is CASSPLGHHNEQFF. CDR3 bases: TGTGCCAGCTCACCTTTAGGACACCACAATGAGCAGTTCTTC. Filled out from reference TRBV18 and TRBJ2-1, the complete variable domain reads NAGVMQNPRHLVRRRGQEARLRCSPMKGHSHVYWYRQLPEEGLKFMVYLQKENIIDESGMPKERFSAEFPKEGPSILRIQQVVRGDSAAYFCASSPLGHHNEQFFGPGTRLTVL.

V is TRBV5-6 and J is TRBJ2-1; 8 positions match TRBD1. This CDR3 comprises 14 residues. Trimming removed 4 bases from V and 5 bases from J; junction bases left unmatched: 5. The V gene's germline CDR1 is SGHDT and CDR2 YYEEEE. The CDR3 bases are TGTGCCAGCAGCCCGGACAGGGAGGACAATGAGCAGTTCTTC. As protein: CASSPDREDNEQFF.

This chain links TRBV19 with TRBJ2-1; a possible D gene is TRBD2 (5 bases). The CDR3 runs 15 residues. Deletions cut 2 bases from V and 9 bases from J, with 17 bases between. In germline, CDR1 is LNHDA, CDR2 SQIVND (reference sequence). CDR3 residues: CASSIWLADLGEQFF. Here the CDR3 DNA reads TGTGCCAGTAGTATATGGCTAGCTGATTTGGGTGAGCAGTTCTTC.

The rearrangement links TRBV6-5 to TRBJ1-4; unclear D gene. Germline assignment: CDR1 MNHEY and CDR2 SVGAGI. The CDR3 extends over 14 amino acids. Trimming took off 10 bases at V and 5 bases at J, with 17 bases between the two ends. CDR3 loop: CATRHSVSNEKLFF. Written as DNA, the CDR3 is TGTGCCACCAGGCACTCGGTTTCGAATGAAAAACTGTTTTTT.

This chain joins TRBV18 and TRBJ1-2; no clear D. Deletions cut 1 base from V and 4 bases from J, with 16 bases between. Germline V gives CDR1 KGHSH, CDR2 LQKENI. The CDR3 spans 16 residues. The CDR3 here is CASSPQQAPSFYGYTF. CDR3 coding DNA: TGTGCCAGCTCACCACAGCAGGCCCCTTCCTTCTATGGCTACACCTTC.

The chain joins TRBV7-6 to TRBJ2-3, with D perhaps matching TRBD2 (5 bases). Looked up from germline, CDR1 is SGHVS and CDR2 is FNYEAQ. The CDR3 covers 16 residues. The ends were cut back, 1 base at V and 4 bases at J, with 15 bases in the middle. The CDR3 region is CASSLGGKGRSDTQYF. Here the CDR3 DNA reads TGTGCCAGCAGCTTAGGAGGGAAAGGTCGATCAGATACGCAGTATTTT.

This chain links TRBV28 with TRBJ2-5, with 7 bases that match TRBD1. V was clipped by 6 bases and J by 2 bases; unmatched bases: 12. This CDR3 has 16 residues. Germline V gene lookup returns CDR1 MDHEN and CDR2 SYDVKM. CDR3: CASRADPGTVQETQYF. CDR3 bases: TGTGCCAGCAGAGCCGACCCAGGGACAGTACAAGAGACCCAGTACTTC.

The rearrangement joins TRBV6-5 to TRBJ2-2, with TRBD1 identical over 7 bases. Trimming took 5 bases from V and 4 from J; bases not matched to a gene: 7. Germline values: CDR1 MNHEY, CDR2 SVGAGI. The CDR3 sequence is 15 residues long. This chain's CDR3 is CASSTSDRSTGELFF. The CDR3 bases are TGTGCCAGCAGTACATCGGACAGGAGCACCGGGGAGCTGTTTTTT.

This chain connects TRBV5-1 to TRBJ1-2; 10 nucleotides line up with TRBD1. V was clipped by 4 bases and J by 3 bases; unmatched bases: 6. Germline V CDR1 and CDR2: SGHRS, YFSETQ. This CDR3 is built from 15 residues. The chain's CDR3 is CASSPPGTGDYGYTF. CDR3 in DNA: TGCGCCAGCAGCCCCCCCGGGACAGGGGACTATGGCTACACCTTC.

The chain is built from TRBV9 and TRBJ2-3, with no clear D. The CDR3 has 14 amino acids. Germline values: CDR1 SGDLS, CDR2 YYNGEE. V was pared by 4 bases and J by 0 bases, with 9 bases between. DNA of the CDR3: TGTGCCAGCAGCCAGGCAGCTAGCACAGATACGCAGTATTTT. It encodes CASSQAASTDTQYF.

This clone showed up just once. This rearrangement joins TRBV19 to TRBJ2-2, with TRBD1 matching over 7 bases. Losses at the gene ends were 5 bases for V and 13 bases for J; bases not matched to a gene: 4. The germline V gene has CDR1 LNHDA and CDR2 SQIVND (reference sequence). The CDR3 has 11 amino acids. The DNA of the CDR3 is TGTGCCAGTAGTTTCCGGACAGGGCTGTTTTTT. Translated: CASSFRTGLFF.

The V and J genes are TRBV21-1 and TRBJ2-7; the table's D call of TRBD2 was not tested on the DNA. TRBV21-1 is an annotated pseudogene. The CDR3 extends over 14 amino acids. CDR3 bases: TGTGCCAGCAGCAAGCGGGACCCTTCTGAAGAGCAGTACTTC. It yields the protein CASSKRDPSEEQYF.

The chain employs TRBV13 and TRBJ2-3; D could derive from TRBD1 or TRBD2 (6 bases each). The CDR3 consists of 15 residues. CDR1 and CDR2 from the germline V gene are PRHDT and FYEKMQ (reference sequence). V lost 0 bases and J 5 bases, leaving 12 bases between the germline ends. This CDR3 is CASSLGGGSGDTQYF. In DNA, the CDR3 is TGTGCCAGCAGCTTAGGCGGGGGCTCAGGAGATACGCAGTATTTT.

V is TRBV7-6 and J is TRBJ2-2, with 9 bases aligning to TRBD1. This CDR3 contains 19 residues. CDR1 is SGHVS and CDR2 is FNYEAQ in the germline V gene. V gave up 5 bases and J gave up 0 bases; unmatched junction bases: 13. CDR3 in amino acids: CASSDPGTGTISNTGELFF. The CDR3 DNA reads TGTGCCAGCAGCGACCCCGGGACAGGGACAATTTCGAACACCGGGGAGCTGTTTTTT.

The chain uses TRBV15 and TRBJ1-3, with D hard to call. This CDR3 region has 17 residues. The germline V gene has CDR1 LNHNV and CDR2 YYDKDF (reference sequence). The V end lost 3 bases, the J end lost 0 bases, and 15 bases lay between the germline ends. The DNA of the CDR3 is TGTGCCACCAGCAGGCTGCAAGGCGTTGTCTCTGGAAACACCATATATTTT. Its protein is CATSRLQGVVSGNTIYF. The whole variable domain, remainder taken from reference TRBV15 and TRBJ1-3, is DAMVIQNPRYQVTQFGKPVTLSCSQTLNHNVMYWYQQKSSQAPKLLFHYYDKDFNNEADTPDNFQSRRPNTSFCFLDIRSPGLGDTAMYLCATSRLQGVVSGNTIYFGEGSWLTVV.

The chain recombines TRBV10-1 with TRBJ2-1, with D possibly TRBD2 on 7 matching bases. Trimming left V 0 bases short and J 7 bases short, with 13 bases between. The CDR3 extends over 15 amino acids. CDR1 WNHNN and CDR2 SYGVQD come from the germline V gene (reference sequence). This chain's CDR3 is CASSESTGGRNEQFF. The DNA of the CDR3 is TGCGCCAGCAGTGAGTCTACGGGGGGCCGGAATGAGCAGTTCTTC.

The chain recombines TRBV19 with TRBJ2-1, with D tentatively TRBD1 (6 bases). Germline CDR1 LNHDA, CDR2 SQIVND (reference sequence). The CDR3 is 12 amino acids. V lost 4 bases and J lost 6, with 7 bases in between. The CDR3 protein is CASSTQGNEQFF. DNA for the CDR3: TGTGCCAGTAGTACACAGGGCAATGAGCAGTTCTTC.

The rearrangement joins TRBV19 to TRBJ2-1, with 11 bases matching TRBD2. CDR1 is LNHDA and CDR2 is SQIVND in the germline V gene (reference sequence). The CDR3 sequence is 17 residues long. V shed 7 bases and J 3 bases; nucleotides not matched to a gene: 11. The CDR3 protein is CASNTLAGETNYNEQFF. The CDR3 DNA sequence: TGTGCCAGTAATACACTAGCGGGAGAGACTAACTACAATGAGCAGTTCTTC.

This chain connects TRBV6-6 to TRBJ2-7; D gene ambiguous. Germline CDR1 and CDR2: MNHNY and SVGAGI (reference sequence). The CDR3 is made up of 15 amino acids. V was shortened by 0 bases and J by 4 bases, with 13 bases between the two germline ends. The CDR3 protein is CASSYSIDSGYEQYF. The CDR3 DNA is TGTGCCAGCAGTTACTCGATAGACTCCGGTTACGAGCAGTACTTC.

The V gene is TRBV18, the J gene TRBJ2-7; the D gene is possibly TRBD1 (5 bases). In germline, CDR1 is KGHSH, CDR2 LQKENI. Between the trimmed V and J ends, which lost 5 bases and 6 bases, there was a span of 11 bases. The CDR3 is 12 amino acids. The chain's CDR3 is CASSVLRAEQYF. The CDR3 DNA reads TGTGCCAGCTCAGTCCTCAGGGCCGAGCAGTACTTC. The full variable domain, rest sourced from reference TRBV18 and TRBJ2-7, is NAGVMQNPRHLVRRRGQEARLRCSPMKGHSHVYWYRQLPEEGLKFMVYLQKENIIDESGMPKERFSAEFPKEGPSILRIQQVVRGDSAAYFCASSVLRAEQYFGPGTRLTVT.

This rearrangement joins TRBV4-3 to TRBJ2-2; D may be TRBD1 or TRBD2 (6 bases each). The V gene lost 0 bases and the J gene lost 2 bases, with 16 bases spanning the gap. The CDR3 length is 18 residues. The germline V gene encodes CDR1 LGHNA and CDR2 YSLEER. The CDR3 DNA follows: TGCGCCAGCAGCCAAGAAAAGGGAGGACAGCTTAACACCGGGGAGCTGTTTTTT. Protein: CASSQEKGGQLNTGELFF.

This chain links TRBV27 with TRBJ2-7; 10 bases are a match to TRBD1. The germline V gene has CDR1 MNHEY and CDR2 SMNVEV (reference sequence). V lost 0 bases to trimming and J lost 7 bases; unmatched junction nucleotides: 6. CDR3 length: 15 residues. CDR3 nucleotide sequence: TGTGCCAGCAGTTTATCGAGAGACAGGGGGCCTGAGCAGTACTTC. As protein: CASSLSRDRGPEQYF.

V and J are TRBV5-1 and TRBJ2-7; 8 positions agree with TRBD1. With V trimmed by 3 bases and J by 2 bases, 7 bases remained unmatched. The CDR3 has 15 amino acids. Germline V CDR1 and CDR2: SGHRS, YFSETQ. CDR3 loop: CASSYTGTGAYEQYF. The CDR3 DNA follows: TGCGCCAGCAGCTACACCGGGACAGGCGCCTACGAGCAGTACTTC. Using reference TRBV5-1 and TRBJ2-7 for the parts outside the CDR3, the full variable domain is KAGVTQTPRYLIKTRGQQVTLSCSPISGHRSVSWYQQTPGQGLQFLFEYFSETQRNKGNFPGRFSGRQFSNSRSEMNVSTLELGDSALYLCASSYTGTGAYEQYFGPGTRLTVT.

This chain links TRBV19 with TRBJ1-1; the D is unclear. There are 11 residues in the CDR3. Trimming removed 7 bases from V and 6 bases from J, with 9 bases in between. Germline V lookup: CDR1 LNHDA, CDR2 SQIVND (reference sequence). DNA for the CDR3: TGTGCCAGTAAACGAGGGTCTGAAGCTTTCTTT. Protein: CASKRGSEAFF.

The CDR3 DNA is TGTGCCAGCAGTGAAGACCGGACGATAGAAGCTTTCTTT. Encoded protein: CASSEDRTIEAFF. The chain employs TRBV2 and TRBJ1-1; D gene ambiguous. Germline loops: CDR1 SNHLY, CDR2 FYNNEI. The CDR3 totals 13 residues. V gave up 1 base and J gave up 8 bases, with 11 bases separating them.

In DNA, the CDR3 is TGTGCCAGCAGCCTCCCAGGGTTGGATACTGAAGCTTTCTTT. Translated: CASSLPGLDTEAFF. The chain carries TRBV6-6 and TRBJ1-1, with TRBD1 as a possible D gene (5 bases). The CDR3 consists of 14 residues. Trimming left V 6 bases short and J 5 bases short, with 16 bases between. Germline V lookup: CDR1 MNHNY, CDR2 SVGAGI (reference sequence).

The chain has TRBV29-1 and TRBJ2-7; D unclear. Germline values: CDR1 SQVTM, CDR2 ANQGSEA. V was shortened by 4 bases and J by 6 bases, with 7 bases between the two germline ends. This CDR3 contains 10 residues. In nucleotides, the CDR3 is TGCAGCGTTGGAGTGAGCGAGCAGTACTTC. Translation gives CSVGVSEQYF.

This chain joins TRBV10-3 and TRBJ1-2, with D tentatively TRBD1 (5 bases). The germline CDR1 and CDR2 sequences are ENHRY and SYGVKD. The CDR3 has 19 amino acids. Deletions cut 7 bases from V and 4 bases from J, with 31 bases between. CDR3 residues: CAINYRLEQDSHHGYGYTF. CDR3 nucleotide sequence: TGTGCCATCAATTATAGGTTGGAACAGGATTCCCACCACGGCTATGGCTACACCTTC.

The chain is built from TRBV5-4 and TRBJ2-2, with 13 bases aligning to TRBD2. The CDR3 loop spans 17 amino acids. V lost 4 bases, J lost 3 bases, and 6 bases stayed unmatched. Germline CDR1 reads SGHNT; CDR2 reads YYREEE (reference sequence). CDR3 sequence: CASSRTSGGRDTGELFF. Here the CDR3 DNA reads TGTGCCAGCAGCAGGACTAGCGGGGGCCGGGACACCGGGGAGCTGTTTTTT. Together with reference TRBV5-4 and TRBJ2-2, the CDR3 gives the full variable domain: ETGVTQSPTHLIKTRGQQVTLRCSSQSGHNTVSWYQQALGQGPQFIFQYYREEENGRGNFPPRFSGLQFPNYSSELNVNALELDDSALYLCASSRTSGGRDTGELFFGEGSRLTVL.

This clone occurred once. V is TRBV18 and J is TRBJ1-1; no clear D. This CDR3 spans 13 amino acids. Germline loops: CDR1 KGHSH, CDR2 LQKENI. The V gene lost 3 bases and the J gene lost 1 base, with 6 bases spanning the gap. For the CDR3, the DNA is TGTGCCAGCTCACCTGTGGGGAACACTGAAGCTTTCTTT. Its translation: CASSPVGNTEAFF.